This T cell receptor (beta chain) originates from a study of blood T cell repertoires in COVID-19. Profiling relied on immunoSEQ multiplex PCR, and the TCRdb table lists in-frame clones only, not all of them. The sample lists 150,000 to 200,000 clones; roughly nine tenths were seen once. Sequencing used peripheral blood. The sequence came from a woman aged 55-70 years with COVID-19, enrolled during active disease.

The CDR3 region has the DNA TGTGCCAGCAGCCCCAGGGAGGCAGGGAGCCTGTTTTTT. Residues: CASSPREAGSLFF. The V call is TRBV7-2, the J call TRBJ1-4; tentatively, D is TRBD1 (5 bases). Germline V gene data show CDR1 as SGHTA and CDR2 as FQGNSA. The CDR3 is 13 amino acids. V was shortened by 5 bases and J by 14 bases, with 18 bases between the two germline ends.